This paragraph covers one TCR beta chain sequence. Its antigen is not identified. The sample belongs to a study of OX40 agonist ivuxolimab in advanced cancers. Study-wide background: Three patients got partial responses; one had hepatocellular carcinoma and two had cutaneous melanoma. Study-wide points: Researchers did not establish what antigens the expanded peripheral T cells target.

TCRdb's table, derived via immunoSEQ multiplex PCR, lists solely in-frame clones and lacks some. The repertoire consists of about 16,000 clones, with approximately 85% occurring once and the leading ten covering 72%. Trimming left V 7 bases short and J 0 bases short, with 12 bases between. Germline loops: CDR1 SGHTA, CDR2 FQGNSA. The CDR3 is 14 amino acids. Samples of blood were obtained at baseline, on cycle 4 day 1, and on cycle 7 day 1. The J gene is TRBJ2-5, the V gene TRBV7-2; tentatively, D is TRBD1 (6 bases). The receptor was isolated from an adult with an advanced solid tumor such as melanoma, head and neck, liver or kidney cancer. The specimen comprised CD4+ or CD8+ T cells sorted from blood, sampled in a trial of the OX40 agonist ivuxolimab. CDR3 sequence: CASTGHLYQETQYF. The CDR3 DNA sequence: TGTGCCAGCACGGGACACCTGTACCAAGAGACCCAGTACTTC.